Presented here are 13 T cell receptor beta chains from one specimen sequenced in a study of T cell changes during pregnancy in multiple sclerosis. Here immunoSEQ multiplex PCR was the method, and the copy in TCRdb shows in-frame clones only, minus some. The sample lists 60,000 or so clones; just under 90% were seen once. Sequencing was performed on peripheral blood, taken in the first trimester of pregnancy. The receptors here all came from a female donor in good health, enrolled as a control in a pregnancy study.

J is TRBJ1-2 and V is TRBV5-4, with D unclear. CDR1 SGHNT and CDR2 YYREEE come from the germline V gene (reference sequence). The CDR3 length is 14 residues. Trimming pared 7 bases from V and 3 bases from J, leaving 16 bases between. The DNA of the CDR3 is TGTGCCAGCCAGACAACCCCAATAGACTATGGCTACACCTTC. This translates into CASQTTPIDYGYTF.

J is TRBJ1-1 and V is TRBV10-3; 7 bases agree with TRBD1. J gave up 4 bases and V 0 bases, and 14 bases lay outside the gene matches. Looked up from germline, CDR1 is ENHRY and CDR2 is SYGVKD. The CDR3 loop spans 18 amino acids. CDR3 sequence (DNA): TGTGCCATCAGTGAGTCGGGGGTGTTTCAGGGGGTCGGCACTGAAGCTTTCTTT. Residues: CAISESGVFQGVGTEAFF.

The chain employs TRBV7-6 and TRBJ2-3, with TRBD1 matching over 8 bases. CDR3 length equals 15 residues. Trimming removed 3 bases from V and 4 bases from J; junction bases left unmatched: 6. CDR1 is SGHVS and CDR2 is FNYEAQ in the germline V gene. The CDR3 nucleotides are TGTGCCAGCAGCTTCGACAGGGGACGACCAGATACGCAGTATTTT. This sequence encodes CASSFDRGRPDTQYF.

V usage is TRBV21-1 and J usage is TRBJ2-7; the table names TRBD1, a call not compared with the DNA. TRBV21-1 corresponds to a pseudogene. CDR3 size: 15 residues. CDR3 in amino acids: CASRTLGQGMGEQYF. In DNA form, the CDR3 reads TGTGCCAGCAGGACGTTGGGACAGGGGATGGGGGAGCAGTACTTC.

The chain recombines TRBV5-1 with TRBJ1-1; D gene ambiguous. The germline V gene encodes CDR1 SGHRS and CDR2 YFSETQ. The CDR3 is 14 residues long. The V end was cut by 4 bases, the J end by 4 bases, with 14 bases between. CDR3 nucleotide sequence: TGCGCCAGCAGCCCCAGTCCGGGGTCCACTGAAGCTTTCTTT. Translated: CASSPSPGSTEAFF.

This clone showed up just a few times. The chain combines TRBV7-8 with TRBJ1-1; no definite D call. Trimming took 1 base from V and 6 from J, leaving 15 bases between them. Germline V CDR1 and CDR2: SGHVS, FQNEAQ. The length of the CDR3 is 15 residues. As DNA, the CDR3 is TGTGCCAGCAGCTTAGTGTCTGAGGCAGCCGCTGAAGCTTTCTTT. This codes for CASSLVSEAAAEAFF.

This clone was seen once. The rearrangement links TRBV2 to TRBJ1-6; D remains unclear. The V gene's germline CDR1 is SNHLY and CDR2 FYNNEI. Deletions cut 4 bases from V and 0 bases from J, with 7 bases between. This CDR3 spans 15 amino acids. DNA of the CDR3: TGTGCCAGCAGTGCCCCTAGCTCCTATAATTCACCCCTCCACTTT. Translation: CASSAPSSYNSPLHF.

The rearrangement joins TRBV11-2 to TRBJ2-7; the match to TRBD1 covers 7 bases. The CDR3 is made up of 16 amino acids. Germline V gives CDR1 SGHAT, CDR2 FQNNGV. V shed 5 bases and J 0 bases; nucleotides not matched to a gene: 10. CDR3 in amino acids: CASSQVGGPSSYEQYF. The CDR3 DNA sequence: TGTGCCAGCAGCCAAGTAGGGGGCCCCAGCTCCTACGAGCAGTACTTC.

This chain connects TRBV7-2 to TRBJ2-7; TRBD1 might be the D (5 bases). This CDR3 is 15 amino acids long. From germline, CDR1 is SGHTA and CDR2 FQGNSA. The V end lost 5 bases, the J end lost 0 bases, and 14 bases lay between the germline ends. The CDR3 loop reads CASSVQDSLSYEQYF. DNA for the CDR3: TGTGCCAGCAGCGTACAAGACAGCCTCTCCTACGAGCAGTACTTC.

This sequence joins TRBV6-5 and TRBJ2-7; 9 bases match TRBD2. The J segment lost 3 bases and the V segment lost 10 bases, leaving 13 bases of the junction unmatched. The CDR3 extends over 15 amino acids. The germline V gene has CDR1 MNHEY and CDR2 SVGAGI. The CDR3 sequence: CATKRGTSNFYEQYF. CDR3 DNA: TGTGCCACAAAGCGGGGGACTAGCAATTTCTACGAGCAGTACTTC.

The chain has TRBV11-2 and TRBJ2-3, with 14 nucleotides matching TRBD2. With V trimmed by 5 bases and J by 2 bases, 3 bases remained unmatched. This CDR3 is built from 16 residues. Germline lookup yields CDR1 SGHAT and CDR2 FQNNGV. In DNA form, the CDR3 reads TGTGCCAGCAGCCAGGGACTAGCGGGGGCCACAGATACGCAGTATTTT. Protein sequence: CASSQGLAGATDTQYF.

This chain joins TRBV6-5 and TRBJ2-3; 8 positions match TRBD2. In germline, CDR1 is MNHEY, CDR2 SVGAGI. This CDR3 comprises 15 residues. J was trimmed by 1 base and V by 2 bases; bases with no gene match: 2. This CDR3 is CASSYHSGGTDTQYF. The CDR3 DNA follows: TGTGCCAGCAGTTACCATAGCGGGGGCACAGATACGCAGTATTTT.

V and J are TRBV7-2 and TRBJ2-5, with TRBD2 identical over 10 bases. Germline CDR1 SGHTA, CDR2 FQGNSA. The CDR3 length is 17 residues. V lost 5 bases and J lost 7; bases outside the gene matches: 16. CDR3 bases: TGTGCCAGCAGCGGCTCAGCGCCGGGACTAGCGATAGGGACCCAGTACTTC. Its protein is CASSGSAPGLAIGTQYF.